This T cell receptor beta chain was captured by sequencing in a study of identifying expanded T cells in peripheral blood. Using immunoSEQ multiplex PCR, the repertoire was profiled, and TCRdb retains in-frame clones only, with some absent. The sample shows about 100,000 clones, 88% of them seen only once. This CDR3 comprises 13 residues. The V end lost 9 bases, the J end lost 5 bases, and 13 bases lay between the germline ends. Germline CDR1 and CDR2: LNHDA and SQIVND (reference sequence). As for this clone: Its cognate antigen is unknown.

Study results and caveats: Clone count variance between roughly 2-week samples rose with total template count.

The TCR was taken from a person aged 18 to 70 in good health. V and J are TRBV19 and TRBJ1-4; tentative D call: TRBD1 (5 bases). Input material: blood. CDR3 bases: TGTGCCAGCTGGAATCGGGGGAATGAAAAACTGTTTTTT. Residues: CASWNRGNEKLFF.